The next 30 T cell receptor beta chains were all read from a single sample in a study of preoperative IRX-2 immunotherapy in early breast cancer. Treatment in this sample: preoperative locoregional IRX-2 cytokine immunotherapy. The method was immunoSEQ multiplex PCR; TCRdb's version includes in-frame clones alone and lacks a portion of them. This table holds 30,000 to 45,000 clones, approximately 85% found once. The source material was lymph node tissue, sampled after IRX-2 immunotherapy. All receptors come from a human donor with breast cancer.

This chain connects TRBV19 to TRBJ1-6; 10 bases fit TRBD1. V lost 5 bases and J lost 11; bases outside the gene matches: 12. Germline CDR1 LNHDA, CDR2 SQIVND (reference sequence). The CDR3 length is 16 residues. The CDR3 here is CASSPPTGTGVPPLHF. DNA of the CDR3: TGTGCCAGTAGTCCACCCACCGGGACAGGGGTACCACCCCTCCACTTT.

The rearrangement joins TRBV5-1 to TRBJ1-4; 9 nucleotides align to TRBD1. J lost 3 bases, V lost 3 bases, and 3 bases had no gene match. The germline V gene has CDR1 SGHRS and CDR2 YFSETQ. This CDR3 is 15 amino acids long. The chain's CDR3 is CASSSGTGPNEKLFF. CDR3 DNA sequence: TGCGCCAGCAGCTCGGGGACAGGGCCTAATGAAAAACTGTTTTTT.

The CDR3 region has the DNA TGTGCCAGCAGTGCTAGGGGCTTGGTAACCGGGGAGCTGTTTTTT. This translates into CASSARGLVTGELFF. V gene TRBV2 combines with J gene TRBJ2-2; the D gene is possibly TRBD1 (5 bases). CDR1 is SNHLY, CDR2 FYNNEI, per germline. Trimming shortened V by 4 bases and J by 5 bases, and 14 bases separated the two germline ends. The length of the CDR3 is 15 residues.

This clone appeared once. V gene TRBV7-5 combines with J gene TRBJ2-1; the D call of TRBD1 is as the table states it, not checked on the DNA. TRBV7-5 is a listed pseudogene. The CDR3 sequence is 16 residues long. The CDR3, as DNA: TGTGCCAGCAGCTATTTAGGGGGACAGGGGGCTGTTGAGCAGTTCTTC. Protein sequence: CASSYLGGQGAVEQFF.

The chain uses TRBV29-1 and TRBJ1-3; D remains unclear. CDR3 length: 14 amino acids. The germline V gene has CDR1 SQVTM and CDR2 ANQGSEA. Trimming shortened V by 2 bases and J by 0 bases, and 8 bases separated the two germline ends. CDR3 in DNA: TGCAGCGTTGAATTAGTTAACTCTGGAAACACCATATATTTT. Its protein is CSVELVNSGNTIYF.

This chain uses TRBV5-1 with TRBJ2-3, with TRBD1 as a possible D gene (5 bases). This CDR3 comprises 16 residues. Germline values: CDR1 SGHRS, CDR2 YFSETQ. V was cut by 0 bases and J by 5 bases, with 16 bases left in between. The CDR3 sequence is CASSLAGFQAVDTQYF. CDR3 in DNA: TGCGCCAGCAGCTTGGCAGGGTTTCAAGCAGTAGATACGCAGTATTTT.

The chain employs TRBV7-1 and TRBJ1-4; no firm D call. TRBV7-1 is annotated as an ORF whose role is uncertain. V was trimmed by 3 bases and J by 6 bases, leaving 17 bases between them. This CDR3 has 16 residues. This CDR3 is CASSSPWGGIDEKLFF. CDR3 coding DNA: TGTGCCAGCAGCTCCCCCTGGGGAGGAATTGATGAAAAACTGTTTTTT.

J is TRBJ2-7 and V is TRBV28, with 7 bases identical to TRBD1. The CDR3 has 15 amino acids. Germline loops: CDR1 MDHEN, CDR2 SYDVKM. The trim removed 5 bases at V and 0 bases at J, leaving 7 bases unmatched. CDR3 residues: CASSLSTGDSYEQYF. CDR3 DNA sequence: TGTGCCAGCAGTCTCTCAACAGGGGACTCCTACGAGCAGTACTTC. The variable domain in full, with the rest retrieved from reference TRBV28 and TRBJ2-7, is DVKVTQSSRYLVKRTGEKVFLECVQDMDHENMFWYRQDPGLGLRLIYFSYDVKMKEKGDIPEGYSVSREKKERFSLILESASTNQTSMYLCASSLSTGDSYEQYFGPGTRLTVT.

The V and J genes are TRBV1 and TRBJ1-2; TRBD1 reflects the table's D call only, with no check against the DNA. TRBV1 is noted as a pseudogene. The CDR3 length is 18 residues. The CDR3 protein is CASSQAWGQGLANYGYTF. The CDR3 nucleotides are TGCGCCAGCAGCCAAGCTTGGGGACAGGGTCTAGCTAACTATGGCTACACCTTC.

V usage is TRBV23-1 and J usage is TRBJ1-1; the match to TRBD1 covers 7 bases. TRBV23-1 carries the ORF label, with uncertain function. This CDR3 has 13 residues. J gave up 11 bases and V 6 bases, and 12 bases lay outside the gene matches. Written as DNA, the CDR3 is TGCGCCAGCAGCCAAGGGGGCTTGGGGGTCGCTTTCTTT. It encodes CASSQGGLGVAFF.

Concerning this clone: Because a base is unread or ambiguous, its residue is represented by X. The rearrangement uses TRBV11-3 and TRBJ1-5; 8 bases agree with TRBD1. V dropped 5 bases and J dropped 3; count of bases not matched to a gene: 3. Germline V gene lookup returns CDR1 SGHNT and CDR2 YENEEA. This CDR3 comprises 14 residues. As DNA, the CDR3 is TGTGCCAGCAGCCAGGACAGGGSCAATCAGCCCCAGCATTTT. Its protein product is CASSQDRXNQPQHF.

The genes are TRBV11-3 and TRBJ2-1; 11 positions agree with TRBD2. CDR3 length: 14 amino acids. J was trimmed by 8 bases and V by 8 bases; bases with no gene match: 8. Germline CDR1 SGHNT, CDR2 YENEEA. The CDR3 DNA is TGTGCCAGCTTCCGACTAGCGGGGACAGATGAGCAGTTCTTC. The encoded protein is CASFRLAGTDEQFF.

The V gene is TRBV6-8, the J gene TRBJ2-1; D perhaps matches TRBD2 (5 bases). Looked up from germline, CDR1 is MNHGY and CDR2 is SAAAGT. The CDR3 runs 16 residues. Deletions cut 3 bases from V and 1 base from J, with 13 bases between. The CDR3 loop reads CASSYSQLVSYNEQFF. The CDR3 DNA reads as TGTGCCAGCAGTTATTCTCAACTAGTATCCTACAATGAGCAGTTCTTC.

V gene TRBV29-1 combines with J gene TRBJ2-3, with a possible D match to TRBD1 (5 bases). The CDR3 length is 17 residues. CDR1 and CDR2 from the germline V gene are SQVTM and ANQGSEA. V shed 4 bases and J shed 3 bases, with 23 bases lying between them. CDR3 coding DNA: TGCAGCGTTGGGGAAGGGGCAAGAGTTCGTGTAACAGATACGCAGTATTTT. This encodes CSVGEGARVRVTDTQYF.

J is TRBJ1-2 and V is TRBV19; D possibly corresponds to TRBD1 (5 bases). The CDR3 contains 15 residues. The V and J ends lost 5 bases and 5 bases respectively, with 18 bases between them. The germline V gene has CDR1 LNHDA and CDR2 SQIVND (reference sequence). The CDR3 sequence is CASSPGRGSFYGYTF. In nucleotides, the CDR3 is TGTGCCAGTAGTCCCGGTCGGGGGTCGTTTTATGGCTACACCTTC.

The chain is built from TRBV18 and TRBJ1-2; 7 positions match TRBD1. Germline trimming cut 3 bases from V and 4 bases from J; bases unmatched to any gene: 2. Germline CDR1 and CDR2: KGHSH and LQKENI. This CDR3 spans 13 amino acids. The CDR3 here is CASSPTGSYGYTF. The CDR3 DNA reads TGTGCCAGCTCACCGACAGGGAGCTATGGCTACACCTTC.

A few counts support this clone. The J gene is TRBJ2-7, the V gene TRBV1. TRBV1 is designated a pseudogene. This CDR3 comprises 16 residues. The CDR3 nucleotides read TGCGCCAGCAGCCAAGATGGGGTGAAGAGCTCCTACGAGCAGTACTTC. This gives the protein CASSQDGVKSSYEQYF.

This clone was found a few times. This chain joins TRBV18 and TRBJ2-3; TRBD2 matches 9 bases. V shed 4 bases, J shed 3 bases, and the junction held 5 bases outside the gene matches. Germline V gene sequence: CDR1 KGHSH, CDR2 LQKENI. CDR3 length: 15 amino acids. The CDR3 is CASSRSSGETDTQYF. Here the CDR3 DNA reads TGTGCCAGCTCACGGTCTAGCGGGGAAACAGATACGCAGTATTTT.

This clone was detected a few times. Written as DNA, the CDR3 is TGTGCTAGTGGTTGGGGGGAAGATACGCAGTATTTT. It specifies CASGWGEDTQYF. The V call is TRBV12-5, the J call TRBJ2-3; TRBD2 is a possible D gene (6 bases). Germline V gives CDR1 LGHNT, CDR2 FRNRAP. This CDR3 comprises 12 residues. Deletions cut 4 bases from V and 5 bases from J, with 7 bases between.

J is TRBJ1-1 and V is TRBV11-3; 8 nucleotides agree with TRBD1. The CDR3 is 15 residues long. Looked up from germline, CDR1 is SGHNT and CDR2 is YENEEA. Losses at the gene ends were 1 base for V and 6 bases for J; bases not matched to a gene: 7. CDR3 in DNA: TGTGCCAGCAGCTTAGGGACAGGGAGTTACGCTGAAGCTTTCTTT. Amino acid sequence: CASSLGTGSYAEAFF.

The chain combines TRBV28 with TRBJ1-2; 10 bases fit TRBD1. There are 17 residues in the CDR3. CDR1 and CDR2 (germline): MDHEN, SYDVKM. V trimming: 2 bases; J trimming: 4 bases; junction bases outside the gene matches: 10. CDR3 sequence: CASSLLGTGDGPYGYTF. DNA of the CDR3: TGTGCCAGCAGTTTACTCGGGACAGGGGATGGGCCCTATGGCTACACCTTC.

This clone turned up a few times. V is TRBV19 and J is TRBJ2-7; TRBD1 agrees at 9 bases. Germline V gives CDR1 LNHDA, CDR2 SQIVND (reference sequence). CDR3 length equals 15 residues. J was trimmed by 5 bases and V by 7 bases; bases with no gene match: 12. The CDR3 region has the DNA TGTGCCAGTAACACCGGGACAGGGACCACCCACGAGCAGTACTTC. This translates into CASNTGTGTTHEQYF.

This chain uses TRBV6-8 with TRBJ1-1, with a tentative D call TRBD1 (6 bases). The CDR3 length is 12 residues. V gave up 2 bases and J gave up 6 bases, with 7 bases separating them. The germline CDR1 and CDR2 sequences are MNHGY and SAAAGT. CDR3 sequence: CASSYKGAEAFF. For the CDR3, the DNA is TGTGCCAGCAGTTACAAGGGGGCTGAAGCTTTCTTT.

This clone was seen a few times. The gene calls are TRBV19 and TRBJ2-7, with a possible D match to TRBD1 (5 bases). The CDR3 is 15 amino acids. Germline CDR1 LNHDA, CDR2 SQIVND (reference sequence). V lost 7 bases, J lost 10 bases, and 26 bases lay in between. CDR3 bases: TGTGCCAGTATTGGGGCCTACATAGACCCAGACTCCCAGTACTTC. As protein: CASIGAYIDPDSQYF. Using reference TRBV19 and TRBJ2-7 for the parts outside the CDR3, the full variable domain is DGGITQSPKYLFRKEGQNVTLSCEQNLNHDAMYWYRQDPGQGLRLIYYSQIVNDFQKGDIAEGYSVSREKKESFPLTVTSAQKNPTAFYLCASIGAYIDPDSQYFGPGTRLTVT.

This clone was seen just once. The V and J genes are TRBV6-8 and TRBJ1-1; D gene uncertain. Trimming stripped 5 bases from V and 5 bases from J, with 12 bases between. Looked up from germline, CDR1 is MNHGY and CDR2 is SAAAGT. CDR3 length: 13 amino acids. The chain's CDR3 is CASSANIRTEAFF. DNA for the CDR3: TGTGCCAGCAGTGCAAACATAAGGACTGAAGCTTTCTTT.

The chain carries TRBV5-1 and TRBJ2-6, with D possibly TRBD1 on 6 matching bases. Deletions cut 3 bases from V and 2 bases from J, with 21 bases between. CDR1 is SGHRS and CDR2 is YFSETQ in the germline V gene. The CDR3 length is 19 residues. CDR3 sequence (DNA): TGCGCCAGCAGCTGGGTTTTAGGCAGGGGTGCAGCTGGGGCCAACGTCCTGACTTTC. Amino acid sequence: CASSWVLGRGAAGANVLTF.

CDR3 sequence: CASSRYGAVAFF. Written as DNA, the CDR3 is TGCGCCAGCAGTCGGTACGGGGCCGTAGCTTTCTTT. The chain recombines TRBV10-1 with TRBJ1-1, with a tentative D call TRBD1 (5 bases). The CDR3 covers 12 residues. CDR1 is WNHNN, CDR2 SYGVQD, per germline (reference sequence). Trimming pared 5 bases from V and 10 bases from J, leaving 14 bases between.

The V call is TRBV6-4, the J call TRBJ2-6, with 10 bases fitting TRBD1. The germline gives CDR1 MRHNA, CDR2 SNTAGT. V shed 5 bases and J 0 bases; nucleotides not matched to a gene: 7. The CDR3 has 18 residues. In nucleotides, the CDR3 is TGTGCCAGCAGTTATCCGGGACAGGGGAGCTCTGGGGCCAACGTCCTGACTTTC. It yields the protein CASSYPGQGSSGANVLTF.

CDR3 loop: CATRPRRENNSPLHF. The CDR3 DNA reads as TGTGCCACCAGACCAAGGCGGGAAAATAATTCACCCCTCCACTTT. The chain combines TRBV19 with TRBJ1-6; D not certain. CDR3 length equals 15 residues. Germline loops: CDR1 LNHDA, CDR2 SQIVND (reference sequence). V lost 10 bases and J 5 bases, leaving 18 bases between the germline ends.

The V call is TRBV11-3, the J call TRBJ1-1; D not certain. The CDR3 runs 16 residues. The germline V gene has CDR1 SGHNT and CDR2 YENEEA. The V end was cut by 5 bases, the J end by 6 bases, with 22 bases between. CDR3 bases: TGTGCCAGCAGCATGATGGTAACAGCTTTGATCTCTGAAGCTTTCTTT. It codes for CASSMMVTALISEAFF.